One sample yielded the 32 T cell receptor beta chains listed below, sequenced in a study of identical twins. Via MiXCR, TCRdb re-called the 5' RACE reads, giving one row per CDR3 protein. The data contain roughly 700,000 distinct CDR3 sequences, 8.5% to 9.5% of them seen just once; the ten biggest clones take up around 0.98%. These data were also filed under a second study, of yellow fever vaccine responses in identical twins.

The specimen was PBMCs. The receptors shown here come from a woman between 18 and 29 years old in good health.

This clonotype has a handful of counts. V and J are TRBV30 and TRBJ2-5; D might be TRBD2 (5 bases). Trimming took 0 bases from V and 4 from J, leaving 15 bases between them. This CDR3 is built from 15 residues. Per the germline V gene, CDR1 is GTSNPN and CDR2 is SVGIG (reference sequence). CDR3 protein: CAWSVIGREGETQYF. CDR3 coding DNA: TGTGCCTGGAGTGTAATCGGCCGAGAGGGAGAGACCCAGTACTTC.

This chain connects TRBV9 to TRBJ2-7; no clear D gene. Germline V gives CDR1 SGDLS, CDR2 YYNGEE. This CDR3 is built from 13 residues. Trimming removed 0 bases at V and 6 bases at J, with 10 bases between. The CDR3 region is CASSVVVFGEQYF. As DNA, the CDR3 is TGTGCCAGCAGCGTAGTAGTTTTTGGCGAGCAGTACTTC.

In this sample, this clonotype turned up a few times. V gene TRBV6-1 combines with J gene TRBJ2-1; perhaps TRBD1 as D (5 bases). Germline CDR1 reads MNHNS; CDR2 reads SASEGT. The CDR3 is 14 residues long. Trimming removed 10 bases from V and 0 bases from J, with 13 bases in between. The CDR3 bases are TGTGCCACACAGGCGAAGAGCTCCTACAATGAGCAGTTCTTC. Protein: CATQAKSSYNEQFF.

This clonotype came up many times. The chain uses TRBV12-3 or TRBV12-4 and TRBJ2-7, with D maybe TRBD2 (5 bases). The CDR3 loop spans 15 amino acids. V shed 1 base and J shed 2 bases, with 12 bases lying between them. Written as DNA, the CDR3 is TGTGCCAGCAGTTTAGATCGGGTGGGAGCCTACGAGCAGTACTTC. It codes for CASSLDRVGAYEQYF.

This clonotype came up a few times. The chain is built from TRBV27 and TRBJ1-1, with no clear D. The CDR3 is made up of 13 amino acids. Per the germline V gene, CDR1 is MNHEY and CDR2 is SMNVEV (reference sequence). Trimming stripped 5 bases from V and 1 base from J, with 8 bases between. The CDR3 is CASSPLENTEAFF. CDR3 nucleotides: TGTGCCAGCAGTCCCCTCGAGAACACTGAAGCTTTCTTT.

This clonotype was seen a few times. The CDR3 region has the DNA TGTGCCAGCACGAGAGGGGCGGACACCGGGGAGCTGTTTTTT. Amino acid sequence: CASTRGADTGELFF. The rearrangement uses TRBV25-1 and TRBJ2-2; D may match TRBD1 or TRBD2 (5 bases each). Between the trimmed V and J ends, which lost 7 bases and 3 bases, there was a span of 12 bases. This CDR3 region has 14 residues. Germline V CDR1 and CDR2: MGHDK, SYGVNS.

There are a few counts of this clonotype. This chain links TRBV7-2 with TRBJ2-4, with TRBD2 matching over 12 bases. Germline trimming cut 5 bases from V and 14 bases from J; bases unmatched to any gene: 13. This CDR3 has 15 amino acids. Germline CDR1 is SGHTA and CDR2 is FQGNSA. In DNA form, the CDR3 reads TGTGCCAGCAGCCCCATCGCCGGACTAGCGGGGATTGAGTACTTC. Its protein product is CASSPIAGLAGIEYF.

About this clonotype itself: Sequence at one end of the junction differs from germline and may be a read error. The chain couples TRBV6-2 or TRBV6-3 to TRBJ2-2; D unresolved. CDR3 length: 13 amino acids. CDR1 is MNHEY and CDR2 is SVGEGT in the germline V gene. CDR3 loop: CSSSYYNTGELFF. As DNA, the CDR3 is TGTTCCAGCAGTTACTACAACACCGGGGAGCTGTTTTTT.

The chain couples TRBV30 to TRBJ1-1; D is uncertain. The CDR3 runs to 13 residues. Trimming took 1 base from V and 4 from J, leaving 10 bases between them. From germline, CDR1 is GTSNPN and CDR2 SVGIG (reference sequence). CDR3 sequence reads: CAWSAMMGTEAFF. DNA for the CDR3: TGTGCCTGGAGTGCAATGATGGGCACTGAAGCTTTCTTT.

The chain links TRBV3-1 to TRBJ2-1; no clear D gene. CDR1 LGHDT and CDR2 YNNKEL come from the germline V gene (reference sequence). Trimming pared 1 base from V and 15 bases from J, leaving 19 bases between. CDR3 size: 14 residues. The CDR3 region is CASSQVSSLPRWFF. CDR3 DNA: TGTGCCAGCAGCCAAGTCTCCTCCTTGCCTAGATGGTTCTTC.

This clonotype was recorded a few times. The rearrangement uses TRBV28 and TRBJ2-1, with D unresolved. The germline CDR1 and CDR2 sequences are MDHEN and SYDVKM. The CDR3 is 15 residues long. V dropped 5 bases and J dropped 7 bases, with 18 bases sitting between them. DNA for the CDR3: TGTGCCAGCAGTCGAGTTTGGACCCCTTGGAATGAGCAGTTCTTC. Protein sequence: CASSRVWTPWNEQFF. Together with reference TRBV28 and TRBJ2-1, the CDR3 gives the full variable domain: DVKVTQSSRYLVKRTGEKVFLECVQDMDHENMFWYRQDPGLGLRLIYFSYDVKMKEKGDIPEGYSVSREKKERFSLILESASTNQTSMYLCASSRVWTPWNEQFFGPGTRLTVL.

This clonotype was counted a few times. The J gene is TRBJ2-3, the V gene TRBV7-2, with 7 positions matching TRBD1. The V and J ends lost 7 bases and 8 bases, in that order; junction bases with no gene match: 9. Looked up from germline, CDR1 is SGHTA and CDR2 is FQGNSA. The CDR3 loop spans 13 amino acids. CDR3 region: CASTPDRAGTQYF. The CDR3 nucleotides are TGTGCCAGCACCCCAGACAGGGCTGGTACGCAGTATTTT.

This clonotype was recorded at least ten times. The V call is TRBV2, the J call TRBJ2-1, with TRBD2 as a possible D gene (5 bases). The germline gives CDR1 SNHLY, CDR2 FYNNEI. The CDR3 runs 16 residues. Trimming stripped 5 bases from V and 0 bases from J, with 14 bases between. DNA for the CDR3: TGTGCCAGCAGTTTCCCGGCGGGTAGCTCCTACAATGAGCAGTTCTTC. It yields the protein CASSFPAGSSYNEQFF.

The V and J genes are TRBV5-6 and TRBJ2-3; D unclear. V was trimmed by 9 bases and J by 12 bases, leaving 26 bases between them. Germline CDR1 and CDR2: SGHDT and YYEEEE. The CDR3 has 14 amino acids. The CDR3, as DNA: TGTGCCATCGGCACCGGGCAGCGCTGCTCGACACAGTATTTT. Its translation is CAIGTGQRCSTQYF.

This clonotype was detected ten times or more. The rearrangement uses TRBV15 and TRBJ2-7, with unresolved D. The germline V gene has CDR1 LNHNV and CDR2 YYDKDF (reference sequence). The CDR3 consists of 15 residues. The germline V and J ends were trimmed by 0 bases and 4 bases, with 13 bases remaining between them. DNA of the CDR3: TGTGCCACCAGCAGAGATCGTCTATCTGGGTACGAGCAGTACTTC. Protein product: CATSRDRLSGYEQYF. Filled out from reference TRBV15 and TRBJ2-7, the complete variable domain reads DAMVIQNPRYQVTQFGKPVTLSCSQTLNHNVMYWYQQKSSQAPKLLFHYYDKDFNNEADTPDNFQSRRPNTSFCFLDIRSPGLGDTAMYLCATSRDRLSGYEQYFGPGTRLTVT.

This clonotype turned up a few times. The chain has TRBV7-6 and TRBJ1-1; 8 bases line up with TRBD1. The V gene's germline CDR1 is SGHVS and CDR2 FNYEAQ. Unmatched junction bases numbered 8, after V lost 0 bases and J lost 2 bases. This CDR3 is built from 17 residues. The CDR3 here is CASSLAGTGDPNTEAFF. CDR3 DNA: TGTGCCAGCAGCTTAGCGGGGACAGGTGACCCAAACACTGAAGCTTTCTTT.

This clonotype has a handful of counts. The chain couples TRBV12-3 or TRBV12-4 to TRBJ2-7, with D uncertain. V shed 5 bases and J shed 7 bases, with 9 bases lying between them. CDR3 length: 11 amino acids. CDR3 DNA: TGTGCCAGCAGTCGAGACTCGGAGCAGTACTTC. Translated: CASSRDSEQYF.

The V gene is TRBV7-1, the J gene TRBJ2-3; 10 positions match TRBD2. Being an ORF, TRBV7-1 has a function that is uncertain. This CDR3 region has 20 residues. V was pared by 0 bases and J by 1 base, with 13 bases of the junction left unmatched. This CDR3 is CASSSAPGLARFAGTDTQYF. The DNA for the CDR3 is TGTGCCAGCAGCTCAGCCCCGGGACTAGCGAGGTTCGCGGGCACAGATACGCAGTATTTT.

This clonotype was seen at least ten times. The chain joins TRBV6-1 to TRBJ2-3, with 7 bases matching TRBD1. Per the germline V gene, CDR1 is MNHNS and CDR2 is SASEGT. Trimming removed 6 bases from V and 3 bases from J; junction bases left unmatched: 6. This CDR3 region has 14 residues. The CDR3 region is CASRAKQGTDTQYF. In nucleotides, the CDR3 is TGTGCCAGCAGAGCTAAACAGGGGACAGATACGCAGTATTTT.

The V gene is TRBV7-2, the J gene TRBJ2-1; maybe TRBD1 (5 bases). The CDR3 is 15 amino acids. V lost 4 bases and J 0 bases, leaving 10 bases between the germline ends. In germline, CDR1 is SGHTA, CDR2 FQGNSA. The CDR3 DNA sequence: TGTGCCAGCAGCTCCACAGGACACTCCTACAATGAGCAGTTCTTC. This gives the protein CASSSTGHSYNEQFF.

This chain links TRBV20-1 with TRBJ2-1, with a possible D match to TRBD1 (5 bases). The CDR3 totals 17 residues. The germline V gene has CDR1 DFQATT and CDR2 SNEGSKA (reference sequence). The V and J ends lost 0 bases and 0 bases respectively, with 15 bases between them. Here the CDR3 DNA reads TGCAGTGCTAGAGATCAAGGCAGGGCCAGCTCCTACAATGAGCAGTTCTTC. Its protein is CSARDQGRASSYNEQFF.

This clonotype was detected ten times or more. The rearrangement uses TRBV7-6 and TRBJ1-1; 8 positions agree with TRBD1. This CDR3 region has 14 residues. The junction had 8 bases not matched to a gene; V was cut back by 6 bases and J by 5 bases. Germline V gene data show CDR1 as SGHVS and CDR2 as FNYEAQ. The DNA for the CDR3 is TGTGCCAGCAGTCTGACTCAGGGGGCAACTGAAGCTTTCTTT. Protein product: CASSLTQGATEAFF.

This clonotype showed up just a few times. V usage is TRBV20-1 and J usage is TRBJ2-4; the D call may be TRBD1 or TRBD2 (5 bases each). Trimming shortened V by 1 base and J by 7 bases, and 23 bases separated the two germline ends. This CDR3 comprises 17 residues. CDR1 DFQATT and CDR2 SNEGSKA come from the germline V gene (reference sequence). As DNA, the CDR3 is TGCAGTGCTAGAGGATTTCTTACCGGGACCCAAGGGAACATTCAGTACTTC. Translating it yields CSARGFLTGTQGNIQYF.

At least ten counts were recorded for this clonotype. CDR3 residues: CASSSTVYEQYF. CDR3 nucleotide sequence: TGTGCCAGCAGCTCGACAGTCTACGAGCAGTACTTC. The chain combines TRBV7-9 with TRBJ2-7, with D tentatively TRBD1 (5 bases). CDR3 size: 12 residues. V was clipped by 4 bases and J by 3 bases, with 7 bases between them. CDR1 is SEHNR, CDR2 FQNEAQ, per germline (reference sequence).

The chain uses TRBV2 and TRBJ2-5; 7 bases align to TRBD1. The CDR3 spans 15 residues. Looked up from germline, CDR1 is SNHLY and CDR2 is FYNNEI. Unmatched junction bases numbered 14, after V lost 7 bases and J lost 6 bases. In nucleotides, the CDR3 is TGTGCCAGCATCCGGGCTCGACAGGGAGAAAAGACCCAGTACTTC. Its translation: CASIRARQGEKTQYF.

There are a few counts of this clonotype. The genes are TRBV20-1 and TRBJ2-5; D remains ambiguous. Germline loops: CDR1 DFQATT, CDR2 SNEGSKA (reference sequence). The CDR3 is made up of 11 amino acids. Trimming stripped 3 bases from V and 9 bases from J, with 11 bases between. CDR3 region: CSARVQFAQYF. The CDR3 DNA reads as TGCAGTGCTAGGGTTCAGTTTGCCCAGTACTTC.

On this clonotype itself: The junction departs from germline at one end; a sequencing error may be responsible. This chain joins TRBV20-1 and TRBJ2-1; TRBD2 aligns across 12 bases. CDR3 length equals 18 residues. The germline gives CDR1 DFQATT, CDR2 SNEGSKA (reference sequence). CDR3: CRASDRLAGGSSYNEQFF. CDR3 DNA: TGCAGGGCTAGCGATCGGCTAGCGGGAGGGAGCTCCTACAATGAGCAGTTCTTC.

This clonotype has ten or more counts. The CDR3 sequence is CASSPRDRVASPLHF. In DNA, the CDR3 is TGTGCCAGCAGTCCACGGGACAGGGTGGCCTCACCCCTCCACTTT. The chain joins TRBV28 to TRBJ1-6; TRBD1 matches at 9 bases. The germline V gene has CDR1 MDHEN and CDR2 SYDVKM. V trimming: 5 bases; J trimming: 10 bases; junction bases outside the gene matches: 9. The CDR3 totals 15 residues.

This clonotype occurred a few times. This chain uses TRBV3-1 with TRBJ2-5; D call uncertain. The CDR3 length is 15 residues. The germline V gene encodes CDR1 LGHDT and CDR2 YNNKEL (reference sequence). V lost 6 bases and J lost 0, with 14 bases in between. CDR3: CASSQKRPDQETQYF. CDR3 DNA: TGTGCCAGCAGTCAAAAGCGACCAGACCAAGAGACCCAGTACTTC.

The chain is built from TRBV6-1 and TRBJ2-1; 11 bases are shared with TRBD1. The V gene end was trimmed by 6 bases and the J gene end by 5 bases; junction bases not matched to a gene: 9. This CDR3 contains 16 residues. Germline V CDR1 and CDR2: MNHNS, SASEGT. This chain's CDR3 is CASSKFGQGAHNEQFF. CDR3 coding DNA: TGTGCCAGCAGCAAATTCGGACAGGGGGCTCACAATGAGCAGTTCTTC.

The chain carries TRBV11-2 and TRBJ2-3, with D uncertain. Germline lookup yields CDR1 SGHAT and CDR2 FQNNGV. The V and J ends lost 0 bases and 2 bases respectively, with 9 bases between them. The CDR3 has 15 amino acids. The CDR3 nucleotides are TGTGCCAGCAGCTTAGATCTGGCTACCACAGATACGCAGTATTTT. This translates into CASSLDLATTDTQYF.

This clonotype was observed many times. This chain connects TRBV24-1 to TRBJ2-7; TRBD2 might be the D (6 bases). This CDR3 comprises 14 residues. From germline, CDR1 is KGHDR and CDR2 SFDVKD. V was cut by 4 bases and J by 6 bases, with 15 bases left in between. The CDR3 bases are TGTGCCACCAGTGACCACCGGGACTCCAGCGAGCAGTACTTC. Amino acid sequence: CATSDHRDSSEQYF.